Given below is one T cell receptor (beta chain) in context. Its antigen remains unidentified. V was clipped by 5 bases and J by 0 bases; unmatched bases: 18. The germline gives CDR1 SGHAT, CDR2 FQNNGV. This CDR3 has 20 residues. The data stem from a study of T cells after yellow fever vaccination. Template switching with 5'RACE generated the TCR cDNA and added a universal primer site and UMIs. TCRdb reprocessed the 5' RACE reads via MiXCR and lists one record per CDR3 protein. Of 500,000 to 650,000 distinct CDR3 sequences in the sample, around 17% are singletons; the top ten hold 15% to 20%. Study results and limitations: Boosting was followed by the reappearance of most primary-vaccination clones (under 97% CD4, 85% to 90% CD8).

The sample was PBMCs, taken around 5 days after the first yellow fever vaccination. The chain has TRBV11-2 and TRBJ2-2; TRBD1 aligns across 7 bases. The TCR comes from a man between 18 and 35 years old who received the YFV17D yellow fever vaccine. The DNA for the CDR3 is TGTGCCAGCAGCGCACCCCGGGACAGACTAACCCTCGCGAACACCGGGGAGCTGTTTTTT. As protein: CASSAPRDRLTLANTGELFF.